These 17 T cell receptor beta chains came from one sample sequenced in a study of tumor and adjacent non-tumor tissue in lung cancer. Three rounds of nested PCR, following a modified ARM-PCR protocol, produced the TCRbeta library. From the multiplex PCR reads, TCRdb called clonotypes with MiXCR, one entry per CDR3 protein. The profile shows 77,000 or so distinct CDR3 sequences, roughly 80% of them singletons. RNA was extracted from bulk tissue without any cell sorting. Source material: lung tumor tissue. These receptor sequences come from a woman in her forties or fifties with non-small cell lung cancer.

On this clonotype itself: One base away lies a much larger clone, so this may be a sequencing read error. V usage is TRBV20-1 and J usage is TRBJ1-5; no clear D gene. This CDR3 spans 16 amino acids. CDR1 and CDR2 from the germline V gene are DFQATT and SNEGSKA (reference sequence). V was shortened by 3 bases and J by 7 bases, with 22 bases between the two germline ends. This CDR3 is CSASGRGGSVGQPQHF. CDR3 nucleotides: TGCAGTGCTAGTGGCCGTGGCGGAAGTGTAGGGCAGCCCCAGCATTTT.

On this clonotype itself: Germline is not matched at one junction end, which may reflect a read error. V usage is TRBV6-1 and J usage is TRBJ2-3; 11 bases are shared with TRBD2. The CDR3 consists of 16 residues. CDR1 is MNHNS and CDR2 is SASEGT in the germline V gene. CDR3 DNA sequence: TGTGTCAGTAGTGAGACCTTAGCGGGAGGGCGTGATAAGCAGTATTTT. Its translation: CVSSETLAGGRDKQYF.

CDR3 nucleotide sequence: TGTGCCAGCAATTCCGCAGGGCCTAGGGGTCCCTACGAGCAGTACTTC. Translation: CASNSAGPRGPYEQYF. V usage is TRBV6-7 and J usage is TRBJ2-7; possible D gene TRBD1, 5 bases. TRBV6-7 is treated as an ORF (open reading frame) with a function not yet certain. With 7 bases removed from V and 2 bases from J, the gap between germline ends came to 21 bases. There are 16 residues in the CDR3.

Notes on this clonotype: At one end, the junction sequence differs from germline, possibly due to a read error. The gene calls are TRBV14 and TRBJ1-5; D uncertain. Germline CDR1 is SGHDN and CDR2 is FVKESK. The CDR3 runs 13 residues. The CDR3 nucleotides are TGTGCCAACAGCGTCGACGGCCATCAGCCCCAGCATTTT. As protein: CANSVDGHQPQHF.

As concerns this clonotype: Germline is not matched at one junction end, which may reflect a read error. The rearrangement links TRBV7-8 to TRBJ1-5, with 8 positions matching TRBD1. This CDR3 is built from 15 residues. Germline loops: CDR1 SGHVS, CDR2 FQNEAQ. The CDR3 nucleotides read TGTGCCAGCAGACCCTGTCCGGACAGGGATCAGCCCCAGCACTTT. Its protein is CASRPCPDRDQPQHF.

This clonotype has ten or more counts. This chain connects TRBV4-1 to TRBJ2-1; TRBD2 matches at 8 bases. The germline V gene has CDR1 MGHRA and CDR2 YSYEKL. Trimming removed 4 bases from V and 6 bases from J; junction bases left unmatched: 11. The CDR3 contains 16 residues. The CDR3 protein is CASSPGPLLAGNEQFF. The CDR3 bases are TGCGCCAGCAGCCCCGGGCCCCTCCTAGCGGGCAATGAGCAGTTCTTC.

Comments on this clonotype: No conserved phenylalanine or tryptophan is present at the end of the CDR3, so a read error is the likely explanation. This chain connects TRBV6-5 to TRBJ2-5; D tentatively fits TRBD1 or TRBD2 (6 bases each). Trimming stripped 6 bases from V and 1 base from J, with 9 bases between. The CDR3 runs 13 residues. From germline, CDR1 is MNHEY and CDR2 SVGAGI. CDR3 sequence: CASRWGAQETQYL. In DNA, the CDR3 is TGTGCCAGCAGATGGGGGGCCCAAGAGACCCAGTACCTC.

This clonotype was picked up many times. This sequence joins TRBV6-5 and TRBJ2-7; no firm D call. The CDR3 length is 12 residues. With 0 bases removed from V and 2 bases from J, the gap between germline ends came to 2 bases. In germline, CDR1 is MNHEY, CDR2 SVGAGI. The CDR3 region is CASSYSAYEQYF. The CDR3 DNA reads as TGTGCCAGCAGTTACTCGGCCTACGAGCAGTACTTC.

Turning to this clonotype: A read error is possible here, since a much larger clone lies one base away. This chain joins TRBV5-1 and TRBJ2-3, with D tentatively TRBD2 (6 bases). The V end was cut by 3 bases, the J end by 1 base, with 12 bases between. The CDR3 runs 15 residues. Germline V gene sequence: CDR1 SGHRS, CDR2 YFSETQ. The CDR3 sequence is CASSSTGEGTDTQYF. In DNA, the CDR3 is TGCGCCAGCAGCTCCACGGGGGAGGGCACAGATACGCAGTATTTT.

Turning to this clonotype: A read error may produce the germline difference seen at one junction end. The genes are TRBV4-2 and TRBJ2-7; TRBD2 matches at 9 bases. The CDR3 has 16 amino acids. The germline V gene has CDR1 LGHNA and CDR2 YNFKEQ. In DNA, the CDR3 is TGTGCCAGCAGCCAAGGTGAGACTAGCGGATCCTACGAGCGGTACTTC. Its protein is CASSQGETSGSYERYF.

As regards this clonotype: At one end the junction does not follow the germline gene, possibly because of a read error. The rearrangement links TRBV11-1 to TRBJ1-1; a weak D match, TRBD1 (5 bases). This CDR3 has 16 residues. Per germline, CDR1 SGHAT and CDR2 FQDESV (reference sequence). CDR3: CASGLLVWGMNTEALF. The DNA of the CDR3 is TGTGCCAGCGGCTTACTCGTGTGGGGGATGAACACTGAAGCTTTATTT.

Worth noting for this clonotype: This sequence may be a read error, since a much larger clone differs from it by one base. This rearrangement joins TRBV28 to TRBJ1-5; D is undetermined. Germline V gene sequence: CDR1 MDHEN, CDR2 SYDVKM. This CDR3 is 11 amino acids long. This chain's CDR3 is CATSFSRPQHF. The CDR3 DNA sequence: TGTGCCACCAGTTTCTCCCGGCCCCAGCATTTT.

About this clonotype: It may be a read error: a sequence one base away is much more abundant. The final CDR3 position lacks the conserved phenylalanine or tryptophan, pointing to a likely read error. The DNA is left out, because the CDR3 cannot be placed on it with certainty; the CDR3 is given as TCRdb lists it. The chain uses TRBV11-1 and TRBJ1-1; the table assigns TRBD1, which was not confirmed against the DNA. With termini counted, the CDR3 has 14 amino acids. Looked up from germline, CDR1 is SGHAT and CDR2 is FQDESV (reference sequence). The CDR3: CASSLGRGYSETFL.

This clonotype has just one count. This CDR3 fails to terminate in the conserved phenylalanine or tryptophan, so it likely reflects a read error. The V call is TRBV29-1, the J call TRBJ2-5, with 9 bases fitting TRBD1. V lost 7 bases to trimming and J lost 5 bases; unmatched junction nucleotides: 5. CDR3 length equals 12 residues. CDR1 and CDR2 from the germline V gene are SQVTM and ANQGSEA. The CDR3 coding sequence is TGCAGCGGGGGACAGGGCCTCGAGACCCAGTACTTG. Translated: CSGGQGLETQYL.

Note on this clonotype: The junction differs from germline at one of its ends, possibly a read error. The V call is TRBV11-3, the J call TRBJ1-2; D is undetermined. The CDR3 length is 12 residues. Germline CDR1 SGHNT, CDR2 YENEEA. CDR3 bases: TGTGCCACGAAGGCGGGTTGCTATGGCTACATCTTC. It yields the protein CATKAGCYGYIF.

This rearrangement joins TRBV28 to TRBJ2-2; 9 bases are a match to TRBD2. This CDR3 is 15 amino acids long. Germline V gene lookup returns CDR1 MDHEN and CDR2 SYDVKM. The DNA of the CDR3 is TGTGCTAGAAGTTTATTAGCGGGAGTCACCGGGGAGCTGTTTTTT. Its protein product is CARSLLAGVTGELFF. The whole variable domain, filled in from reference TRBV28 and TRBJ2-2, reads DVKVTQSSRYLVKRTGEKVFLECVQDMDHENMFWYRQDPGLGLRLIYFSYDVKMKEKGDIPEGYSVSREKKERFSLILESASTNQTSMYLCARSLLAGVTGELFFGEGSRLTVL.

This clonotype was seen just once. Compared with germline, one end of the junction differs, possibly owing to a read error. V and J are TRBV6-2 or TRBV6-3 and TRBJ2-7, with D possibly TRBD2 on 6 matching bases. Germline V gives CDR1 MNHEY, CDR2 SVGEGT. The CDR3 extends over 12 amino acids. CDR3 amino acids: CASRTSSYDQYF. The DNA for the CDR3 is TGTGCCAGCAGAACTAGCTCCTACGATCAGTACTTC.